This entry lists 24 T cell receptor beta chains sequenced from one sample in a study of T cell responses to AZD1222 COVID-19 vaccine (dated by TCRdb to about 2021). The sample's time point label, decoded: baseline before first vaccination. The method behind the library was the immunoSEQ multiplex PCR assay. Sourced from immuneACCESS, this table was stored by TCRdb with only in-frame sequences that have V and J called. A share of the clones is absent; for the studies checked, an unresolved V gene accounts for under half, and the remainder has no known explanation. For this sample the table gives about 130,000 clones, of which around 94% were detected only once. Jointly, the top ten make up around 7% of the sample. This specimen consisted of peripheral blood, obtained on day 0 of AZD1222 vaccination. The origin of the receptors is an adult in good health.

As to this clone: One end of the junction varies from germline; a read error may be responsible. The chain carries TRBV12-3 or TRBV12-4 and TRBJ1-4; D uncertain. CDR3 length: 13 amino acids. The CDR3 is CASSLEGVENLFF. The CDR3 DNA follows: TGTGCCAGCAGTTTGGAGGGAGTAGAAAACCTGTTTTTT.

The chain combines TRBV18 with TRBJ1-4; D not certain. CDR3 length: 15 amino acids. Trimming pared 1 base from V and 5 bases from J, leaving 11 bases between. Looked up from germline, CDR1 is KGHSH and CDR2 is LQKENI. Here the CDR3 DNA reads TGTGCCAGCTCACCACGGGCAGGCTTAAATGAAAAACTGTTTTTT. Its protein is CASSPRAGLNEKLFF.

This clone appeared a single time. The rearrangement uses TRBV5-6 and TRBJ1-1; D gene uncertain. The V end lost 0 bases, the J end lost 1 base, and 4 bases lay between the germline ends. Germline CDR1 SGHDT, CDR2 YYEEEE. This CDR3 contains 13 residues. The CDR3, as DNA: TGTGCCAGCAGCTTGGGCACGAACACTGAAGCTTTCTTT. Protein: CASSLGTNTEAFF. Drawing the rest from reference TRBV5-6 and TRBJ1-1, the complete variable domain is DAGVTQSPTHLIKTRGQQVTLRCSPKSGHDTVSWYQQALGQGPQFIFQYYEEEERQRGNFPDRFSGHQFPNYSSELNVNALLLGDSALYLCASSLGTNTEAFFGQGTRLTVV.

This clone has more than one count but fewer than ten. This sequence joins TRBV11-3 and TRBJ2-3; D gene ambiguous. This CDR3 has 13 amino acids. V gave up 4 bases and J gave up 2 bases, with 7 bases separating them. Per germline, CDR1 SGHNT and CDR2 YENEEA. Here the CDR3 DNA reads TGTGCCAGCAGCTCTTATCCCACAGATACGCAGTATTTT. This encodes CASSSYPTDTQYF.

V is TRBV9 and J is TRBJ2-7; D is uncertain. Germline V gene sequence: CDR1 SGDLS, CDR2 YYNGEE. Trimming stripped 0 bases from V and 2 bases from J, with 12 bases between. The CDR3 runs to 15 residues. CDR3 in DNA: TGTGCCAGCAGCGTAGGACCGACTCCAACCTACGAGCAGTACTTC. Translated: CASSVGPTPTYEQYF.

This chain connects TRBV27 to TRBJ2-1; D might be TRBD1 (7 bases). Germline CDR1 reads MNHEY; CDR2 reads SMNVEV (reference sequence). This CDR3 has 16 residues. V was pared by 5 bases and J by 8 bases, with 22 bases between. The CDR3 loop reads CASSRPVGQGGHEQFF. In DNA form, the CDR3 reads TGTGCCAGCAGTCGGCCGGTTGGGCAGGGGGGTCATGAGCAGTTCTTC.

The V call is TRBV2, the J call TRBJ1-2; D remains unclear. Deletions cut 7 bases from V and 4 bases from J, with 10 bases between. The germline V gene has CDR1 SNHLY and CDR2 FYNNEI. The CDR3 is 12 amino acids. CDR3 loop: CASTRVFYGYTF. The CDR3, as DNA: TGTGCCAGCACCCGCGTCTTCTATGGCTACACCTTC. The full variable domain, with the rest looked up from reference TRBV2 and TRBJ1-2, is EPEVTQTPSHQVTQMGQEVILRCVPISNHLYFYWYRQILGQKVEFLVSFYNNEISEKSEIFDDQFSVERPDGSNFTLKIRSTKLEDSAMYFCASTRVFYGYTFGSGTRLTVV.

The rearrangement joins TRBV24-1 to TRBJ2-5; the D gene could be TRBD1 or TRBD2 (8 bases each). Germline-derived CDR1 and CDR2 are KGHDR and SFDVKD. V was trimmed by 6 bases and J by 6 bases, leaving 16 bases between them. The CDR3 length is 14 residues. CDR3 residues: CATSPGGDRKTQYF. In DNA, the CDR3 is TGTGCCACCAGTCCCGGGGGGGACAGGAAGACCCAGTACTTC.

This rearrangement joins TRBV24-1 to TRBJ2-3, with D unclear. Trimming removed 4 bases from V and 0 bases from J, with 1 base in between. The germline V gene has CDR1 KGHDR and CDR2 SFDVKD. The CDR3 runs to 12 residues. CDR3 in amino acids: CATSESTDTQYF. The CDR3 coding sequence is TGTGCCACCAGTGAGAGCACAGATACGCAGTATTTT.

The V call is TRBV19, the J call TRBJ1-1; TRBD1 is a possible D gene (6 bases). Trimming left V 5 bases short and J 5 bases short, with 12 bases between. The CDR3 runs to 13 residues. The V gene's germline CDR1 is LNHDA and CDR2 SQIVND (reference sequence). CDR3 nucleotides: TGTGCCAGTAGTGAACACAGGGATACTGAAGCTTTCTTT. Encoded protein: CASSEHRDTEAFF.

The chain employs TRBV5-4 and TRBJ2-7; D is perhaps TRBD2 (6 bases). The CDR3 sequence is 16 residues long. Germline lookup yields CDR1 SGHNT and CDR2 YYREEE (reference sequence). Trimming cost V 0 bases and J 0 bases, with 13 bases left between them. The CDR3 loop is CASSLAGAVSSYEQYF. CDR3 in DNA: TGTGCCAGCAGCTTGGCGGGAGCCGTTTCCTCCTACGAGCAGTACTTC.

This chain joins TRBV25-1 and TRBJ2-1; unclear D gene. The CDR3 is made up of 12 amino acids. Deletions cut 3 bases from V and 4 bases from J, with 4 bases between. From germline, CDR1 is MGHDK and CDR2 SYGVNS. CDR3 protein: CASSEGYNEQFF. In DNA form, the CDR3 reads TGTGCCAGCAGTGAGGGGTACAATGAGCAGTTCTTC.

V usage is TRBV27 and J usage is TRBJ1-1; no definite D call. V dropped 8 bases and J dropped 1 base, with 17 bases sitting between them. This CDR3 has 15 residues. CDR1 is MNHEY and CDR2 is SMNVEV in the germline V gene (reference sequence). CDR3 in amino acids: CASASLDGGNTEAFF. The CDR3 coding sequence is TGTGCCAGCGCTTCCCTAGACGGAGGGAACACTGAAGCTTTCTTT.

With respect to this clone: Other DNA variants within this sample encode the same CDR3. This sequence joins TRBV18 and TRBJ2-7; possible D gene TRBD1, 5 bases. The CDR3 length is 16 residues. Per the germline V gene, CDR1 is KGHSH and CDR2 is LQKENI. The V end lost 2 bases, the J end lost 2 bases, and 16 bases lay between the germline ends. The CDR3 DNA reads as TGTGCCAGCTCACCATTGGGGCAGGGTAACACCTACGAGCAGTACTTC. It is translated as CASSPLGQGNTYEQYF.

V is TRBV12-3 or TRBV12-4 and J is TRBJ2-1; D might be TRBD1 (7 bases). The CDR3 is 13 amino acids. Trimming removed 1 base from V and 13 bases from J, with 14 bases in between. The CDR3 spells CASSLGGTVRQFF. The DNA for the CDR3 is TGTGCCAGCAGTTTAGGCGGGACAGTGAGACAGTTCTTC.

This sequence joins TRBV4-1 and TRBJ1-5; D not resolved. The CDR3 has 15 residues. Germline CDR1 MGHRA, CDR2 YSYEKL. V lost 2 bases and J lost 3, with 11 bases in between. CDR3 residues: CASSQKSEDNQPQHF. In DNA form, the CDR3 reads TGCGCCAGCAGCCAAAAATCCGAAGACAATCAGCCCCAGCATTTT.

This sequence joins TRBV2 and TRBJ2-7, with D unresolved. Trimming stripped 3 bases from V and 2 bases from J, with 2 bases between. Germline V CDR1 and CDR2: SNHLY, FYNNEI. The CDR3 has 11 amino acids. DNA for the CDR3: TGTGCCAGCAGTGAGACCTACGAGCAGTACTTC. Protein product: CASSETYEQYF.

The rearrangement links TRBV19 to TRBJ1-1; no reliable D call. This CDR3 has 14 residues. Germline lookup yields CDR1 LNHDA and CDR2 SQIVND (reference sequence). The V end lost 6 bases, the J end lost 3 bases, and 14 bases lay between the germline ends. This CDR3 is CASRNLRRDTEAFF. The CDR3, as DNA: TGTGCCAGTAGAAACCTAAGGCGGGACACTGAAGCTTTCTTT.

Relative to its sample, this clone is medium-sized. V is TRBV7-9 and J is TRBJ2-5; tentative D call: TRBD2 (6 bases). The CDR3 consists of 14 residues. CDR1 SEHNR and CDR2 FQNEAQ come from the germline V gene (reference sequence). V was clipped by 5 bases and J by 1 base, with 11 bases between them. DNA of the CDR3: TGTGCCAGCAGCACCTCTAGCGTCCAAGAGACCCAGTACTTC. Translation gives CASSTSSVQETQYF.

V is TRBV9 and J is TRBJ1-1; a weak D match, TRBD1 (5 bases). Germline assignment: CDR1 SGDLS and CDR2 YYNGEE. The CDR3 has 14 amino acids. Trimming removed 3 bases at V and 3 bases at J, with 12 bases between. Here the CDR3 DNA reads TGTGCCAGCAGCGCCCGCGGAGGGGACACTGAAGCTTTCTTT. Protein: CASSARGGDTEAFF. Full variable domain (missing parts from reference TRBV9 and TRBJ1-1): DSGVTQTPKHLITATGQRVTLRCSPRSGDLSVYWYQQSLDQGLQFLIQYYNGEERAKGNILERFSAQQFPDLHSELNLSSLELGDSALYFCASSARGGDTEAFFGQGTRLTVV.

Written as DNA, the CDR3 is TGCGCCAGCAGCCCCTTAGGACTAGCGTTGCACGAGCAGTACTTC. Encoded protein: CASSPLGLALHEQYF. The V call is TRBV4-1, the J call TRBJ2-7; TRBD2 matches at 9 bases. V dropped 4 bases and J dropped 5; count of bases not matched to a gene: 9. Germline assignment: CDR1 MGHRA and CDR2 YSYEKL. The CDR3 is 15 amino acids.

CDR3 region: CASRSGTASNQPQHF. CDR3 nucleotide sequence: TGTGCCAGCAGATCAGGGACAGCTAGCAATCAGCCCCAGCATTTT. V and J are TRBV6-5 and TRBJ1-5, with 7 nucleotides matching TRBD1. Trimming removed 6 bases from V and 0 bases from J; junction bases left unmatched: 5. Germline V gene data show CDR1 as MNHEY and CDR2 as SVGAGI. The CDR3 extends over 15 amino acids.

V usage is TRBV24-1 and J usage is TRBJ2-7; the D gene is possibly TRBD1 (6 bases). Germline values: CDR1 KGHDR, CDR2 SFDVKD. CDR3 length equals 12 residues. V shed 7 bases and J shed 2 bases, with 8 bases lying between them. The CDR3 reads CATSRGTYEQYF. In nucleotides, the CDR3 is TGTGCCACCAGCAGGGGTACCTACGAGCAGTACTTC.

The chain links TRBV19 to TRBJ2-7; D unresolved. The CDR3 runs to 13 residues. Trimming took 3 bases from V and 0 from J, leaving 6 bases between them. In germline, CDR1 is LNHDA, CDR2 SQIVND (reference sequence). CDR3 nucleotides: TGTGCCAGTAGTATTGGCAGCTCCTACGAGCAGTACTTC. Amino acids: CASSIGSSYEQYF.